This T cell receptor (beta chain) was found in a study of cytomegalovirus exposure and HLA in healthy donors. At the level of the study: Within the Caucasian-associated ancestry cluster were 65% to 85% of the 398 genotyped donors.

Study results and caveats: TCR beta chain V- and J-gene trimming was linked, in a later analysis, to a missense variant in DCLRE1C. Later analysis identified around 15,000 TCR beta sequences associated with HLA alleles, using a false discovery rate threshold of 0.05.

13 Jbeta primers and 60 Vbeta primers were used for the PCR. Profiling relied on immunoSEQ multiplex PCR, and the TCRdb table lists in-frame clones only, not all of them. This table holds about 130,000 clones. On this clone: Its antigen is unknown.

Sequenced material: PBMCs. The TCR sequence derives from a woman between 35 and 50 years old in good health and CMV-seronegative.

The DNA of the CDR3 is TGCGCCAGCAGCCAAGTGACAGGCGGCTTGGGATTTAATTCACCCCTCCACTTT. It encodes CASSQVTGGLGFNSPLHF. The chain is built from TRBV4-1 and TRBJ1-6; D is possibly TRBD1 (6 bases). The germline V and J ends were trimmed by 1 base and 6 bases, with 19 bases remaining between them. Germline V gives CDR1 MGHRA, CDR2 YSYEKL. The CDR3 has 18 amino acids.